This T cell receptor beta chain was found in a study of cytomegalovirus exposure and HLA in healthy donors. Study-level findings and limits: Across donors, most TCRs were seen rarely, yet some public ones were widespread. Some TCR beta chains (around 160 of them) were listed as cytomegalovirus-associated. Testing in vitro showed a few CMV-associated chains specific for CMV antigens.

Libraries were prepared by immunoSEQ multiplex PCR; TCRdb keeps only in-frame clonotypes and omits some of them. The sample records some 170,000 clones, roughly 96% being singletons. To note about this clone: The antigen is not known.

The validation cohort, a group of over a hundred subjects, included the donors and was separate from the roughly 620-subject first cohort. The sequenced sample was PBMCs. The clonotype originates from a woman in her late teens or twenties in good health and CMV-seronegative.

The CDR3: CATSRSKGVTNTEAFF. The CDR3 nucleotides are TGTGCCACCAGCAGGTCTAAGGGAGTGACGAACACTGAAGCTTTCTTT. The chain recombines TRBV15 with TRBJ1-1; D is ambiguous. The length of the CDR3 is 16 residues. Looked up from germline, CDR1 is LNHNV and CDR2 is YYDKDF (reference sequence). Trimming removed 3 bases from V and 1 base from J, with 15 bases in between.